The clone carrying this TCR beta chain was seen at least ten times. Its antigen is not identified. Time point described: newly diagnosed GD, antithyroid drugs for less than 3 months. Preparation of the TCR library used RNA extracted from PBMCs. The patients included were those that came from an endocrinology department in Xi'an, China. The V gene's germline CDR1 is SGHAT and CDR2 FQNNGV. Trimming took 4 bases from V and 15 from J, leaving 22 bases between them. The CDR3 consists of 14 residues. The sample originates from a study of regulatory T cells in long-lasting Graves disease. The study's findings and limits: Possibly, accuracy suffered from the small sample size. TCR diversity in persistent Graves' patients was below that of newly diagnosed ones.

Construction of the TCR beta libraries employed iRepertoire HTBI primers in conjunction with Arm-PCR of CDR3 regions. TCRdb re-analysed the multiplex PCR reads in MiXCR, keeping a single row per CDR3 protein. This table has over 200,000 distinct CDR3 sequences, around 19% appearing once. The origin of this receptor is a female donor with Graves disease. This material consisted of peripheral blood mononuclear cells (PBMCs), taken at new diagnosis, from a patient treated with antithyroid drugs. The chain links TRBV11-2 to TRBJ2-1; D not certain. CDR3 loop: CASSSTMATQGRFF. The CDR3 DNA reads as TGTGCCAGCAGCTCAACCATGGCGACCCAAGGGCGGTTCTTC.